These T cell receptor beta chains were read from a single sample in a study of blood T cell repertoires in COVID-19. Generated by immunoSEQ multiplex PCR, the TCRdb table keeps only in-frame clones and is missing some. The sample comprises tens of thousands of clones, about 86% of which are singletons, and approximately 7.2% rests with the top ten. The source material was peripheral blood. Receptors originate from a man aged 50-59 years with active COVID-19. Each CDR3 is given with its conserved first and last residue. The D gene is left open where the match is weak. A row's size may be missing; if present it is once, few, many or a size class.

J gene,clone size,D gene,V gene,CDR3 protein,CDR3 DNA
TRBJ2-1,-,TRBD2,TRBV5-1,CASSLVPGGSYNEQFF,TGCGCCAGCAGCTTGGTCCCGGGAGGCTCCTACAATGAGCAGTTCTTC
TRBJ2-6,-,-,TRBV11-2,CATKDSSGANVLTF,TGTGCCACGAAGGACAGCTCTGGGGCCAACGTCCTGACTTTC
TRBJ1-4,-,TRBD1,TRBV4-1,CASSQAGTGREKLFF,TGCGCCAGCAGCCAAGCCGGGACAGGGCGTGAAAAACTGTTTTTT
TRBJ2-3,-,-,TRBV5-6,CASSLGRASDTQYF,TGTGCCAGCAGCTTAGGCAGGGCTTCAGATACGCAGTATTTT
TRBJ2-3,few,TRBD1,TRBV11-3,CASSLMFMAGGVTSTDTQYF,TGTGCCAGCAGCTTAATGTTCATGGCAGGGGGAGTAACTAGCACAGATACGCAGTATTTT
TRBJ2-3,once,-,TRBV18,CASSPRRSTDTQYF,TGTGCCAGCTCACCACGGCGGTCCACAGATACGCAGTATTTT
TRBJ2-5,-,-,TRBV29-1,CSASVEETQYF,TGCAGCGCATCGGTAGAGGAGACCCAGTACTTC
TRBJ2-6,-,-,TRBV12-1,CASSRGGSLSGANVLTF,TGTGCCAGCAGCCGGGGGGGCAGTCTCTCTGGGGCCAACGTCCTGACTTTC
TRBJ2-5,once,TRBD2,TRBV30,CAWSEGSGSGGETQYF,TGTGCCTGGAGTGAGGGGAGCGGGTCCGGGGGGGAGACCCAGTACTTC
TRBJ2-5,-,TRBD2,TRBV29-1,CSVYKFLAGGGETQYF,TGCAGCGTTTACAAGTTTCTAGCGGGAGGAGGAGAGACCCAGTACTTC
TRBJ2-2,-,-,TRBV6-5,CASSYSKSGRGELFF,TGTGCCAGCAGTTACTCGAAGTCAGGGAGGGGGGAGCTGTTTTTT
TRBJ1-5,few,TRBD1,TRBV7-2,CASSLRTGARPQHF,TGTGCCAGCAGCTTAAGGACAGGGGCGAGGCCCCAGCATTTT